This TCR beta chain was documented in a study of yellow fever vaccine responses in identical twins. This clonotype was counted a few times. MiXCR was run by TCRdb on the RT-PCR reads, yielding one entry per CDR3 protein. The data hold 30,000 to 35,000 distinct CDR3 sequences, with roughly three fifths observed a single time. CDR3 size: 14 residues. Per germline, CDR1 ENHRY and CDR2 SYGVKD. Deletions cut 6 bases from V and 2 bases from J, with 12 bases between. The sequences come from T cells from blood (PBMCs), unsorted or a sorted subset (not recorded which), collected before or after yellow fever vaccination (not recorded which). The clonotype was recovered from a woman under 30 who received the yellow fever vaccine. The chain employs TRBV10-3 and TRBJ2-3; tentatively, D is TRBD1 (6 bases). For the CDR3, the DNA is TGTGCCATCAGGGGGGCGTTCATCACAGATACGCAGTATTTT. This codes for CAIRGAFITDTQYF.